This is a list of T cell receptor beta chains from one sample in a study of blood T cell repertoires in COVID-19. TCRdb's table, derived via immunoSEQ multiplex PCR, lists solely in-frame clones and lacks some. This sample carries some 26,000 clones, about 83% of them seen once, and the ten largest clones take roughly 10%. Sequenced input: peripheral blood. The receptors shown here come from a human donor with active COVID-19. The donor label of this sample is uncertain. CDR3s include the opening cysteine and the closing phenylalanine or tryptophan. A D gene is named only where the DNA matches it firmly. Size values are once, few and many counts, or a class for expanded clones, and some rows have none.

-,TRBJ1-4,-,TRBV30,CAWSQTGPNEKLFF,TGTGCCTGGAGCCAGACAGGCCCTAATGAAAAACTGTTTTTT
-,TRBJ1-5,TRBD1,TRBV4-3,CASSLTTGNNQPQHF,TGCGCCAGCAGCCTAACGACAGGGAACAATCAGCCCCAGCATTTT
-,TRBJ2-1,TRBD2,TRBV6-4,CASSDTSGSFGEQFF,TGTGCCAGCAGTGACACTAGCGGGAGTTTTGGTGAGCAGTTCTTC
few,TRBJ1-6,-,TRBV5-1,CASSSGVNSPLHF,TGCGCCAGCAGCTCGGGGGTTAATTCACCCCTCCACTTT
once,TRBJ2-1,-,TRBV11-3,CASSLTPDEQFF,TGTGCCAGCAGCCTCACCCCAGATGAGCAGTTCTTC
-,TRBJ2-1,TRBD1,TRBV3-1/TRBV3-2,CASSQQGVSYNEQFF,TGTGCCAGCAGCCAACAGGGGGTTTCCTACAATGAGCAGTTCTTC
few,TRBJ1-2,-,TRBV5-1,CASSPDTHYGYTF,TGCGCCAGCAGCCCGGACACTCACTATGGCTACACCTTC
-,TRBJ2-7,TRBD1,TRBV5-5,CASSPTGGPIHEQYF,TGTGCCAGCAGCCCAACAGGGGGCCCTATCCACGAGCAGTACTTC
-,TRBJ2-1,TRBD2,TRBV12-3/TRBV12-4,CASSGTRDEQFF,TGTGCCAGCAGTGGGACTAGGGATGAGCAGTTCTTC
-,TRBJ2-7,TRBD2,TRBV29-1,CSVEESGSSYEQYF,TGCAGCGTTGAAGAAAGCGGGAGCTCCTACGAGCAGTACTTC
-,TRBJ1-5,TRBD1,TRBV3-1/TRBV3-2,CASSQGSGGFNQPQHF,TGTGCCAGCAGCCAAGGTTCAGGGGGTTTCAATCAGCCCCAGCATTTT
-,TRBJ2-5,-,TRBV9,CASSYDGTAGETQYF,TGTGCCAGCAGCTATGATGGAACGGCCGGGGAGACCCAGTACTTC
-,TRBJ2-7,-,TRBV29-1,CSAKGEHYEQYF,TGCAGCGCAAAAGGGGAACACTACGAGCAGTACTTC
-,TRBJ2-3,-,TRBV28,CAKIAFTDTQYF,TGTGCCAAGATAGCCTTTACAGATACGCAGTATTTT
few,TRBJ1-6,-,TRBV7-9,CASRADTVNSPLHF,TGTGCCAGCAGGGCCGACACCGTCAATTCACCCCTCCACTTT
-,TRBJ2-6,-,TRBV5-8,CASRYSGANVLTF,TGTGCCAGCCGGTACTCTGGGGCCAACGTCCTGACTTTC
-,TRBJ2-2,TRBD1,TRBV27,CASSYTGGSNTGELFF,TGTGCCAGCAGTTATACAGGGGGCTCGAACACCGGGGAGCTGTTTTTT
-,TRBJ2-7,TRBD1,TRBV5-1,CASSLGTGGFYEQYF,TGCGCCAGCAGCTTAGGGACAGGGGGCTTCTACGAGCAGTACTTC
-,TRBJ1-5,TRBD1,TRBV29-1,CSVKETGMNQPQHF,TGCAGCGTTAAAGAGACAGGGATGAATCAGCCCCAGCATTTT
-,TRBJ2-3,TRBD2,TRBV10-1,CASSEGGGRTDTQYF,TGCGCCAGCAGTGAGGGTGGCGGGAGGACAGATACGCAGTATTTT
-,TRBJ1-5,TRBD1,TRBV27,CASSPTGGDQPQHF,TGTGCCAGCAGTCCGACAGGGGGCGACCAGCCCCAGCATTTT
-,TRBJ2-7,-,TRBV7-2,CASSATYEQYF,TGTGCCAGCAGCGCTACCTACGAGCAGTACTTC
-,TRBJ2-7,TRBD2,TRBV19,CASSIVGGTSGLSPYEQYF,TGTGCCAGTAGTATAGTTGGCGGGACTAGCGGGTTATCCCCCTACGAGCAGTACTTC
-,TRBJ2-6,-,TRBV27,CASSRQGSSGANVLTF,TGTGCCAGCTCCCGGCAGGGCTCCTCTGGGGCCAACGTCCTGACTTTC
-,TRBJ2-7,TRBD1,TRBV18,CASSPQVQGAHEQYF,TGTGCCAGCTCGCCCCAAGTACAGGGGGCCCACGAGCAGTACTTC
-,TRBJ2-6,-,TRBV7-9,CASQIRAGANVLTF,TGTGCCAGCCAGATCAGGGCCGGGGCCAACGTCCTGACTTTC
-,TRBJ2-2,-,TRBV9,CASGGMDGTGELFF,TGTGCCAGCGGAGGGATGGATGGCACCGGGGAGCTGTTTTTT
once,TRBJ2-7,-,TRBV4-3,CASSQVNGVSDEQYF,TGCGCCAGCAGCCAAGTCAACGGGGTATCAGACGAGCAGTACTTC
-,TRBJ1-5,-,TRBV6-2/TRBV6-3,CASSFGSQPQHF,TGTGCCAGCAGTTTTGGGAGTCAGCCCCAGCATTTT
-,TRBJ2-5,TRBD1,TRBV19,CASRSGDRGFGETQYF,TGTGCCAGTAGGAGTGGGGACAGGGGTTTTGGAGAGACCCAGTACTTC
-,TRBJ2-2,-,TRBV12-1,CASRSRTSGNTGELFF,TGTGCCAGCAGATCACGGACTAGCGGGAACACCGGGGAGCTGTTTTTT
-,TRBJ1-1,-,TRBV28,CASRQTGHSTEAFF,TGTGCCAGCAGACAGACCGGCCATAGCACTGAAGCTTTCTTT
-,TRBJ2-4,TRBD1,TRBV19,CASSPRQGSGNIQYF,TGTGCCAGTAGTCCGAGACAGGGCTCAGGAAACATTCAGTACTTC
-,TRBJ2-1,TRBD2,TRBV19,CASSMLAGGANEQFF,TGTGCCAGTAGTATGCTAGCGGGGGGGGCCAATGAGCAGTTCTTC
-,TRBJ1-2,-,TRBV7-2,CASSPIQDRDYGYTF,TGTGCCAGCAGCCCTATCCAGGACAGAGACTATGGCTACACCTTC
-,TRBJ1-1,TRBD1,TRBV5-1,CASSARTGAMSEAFF,TGCGCCAGCAGCGCACGGACAGGGGCGATGTCTGAAGCTTTCTTT
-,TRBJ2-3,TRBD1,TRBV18,CASSPNSQGSTDTQYF,TGTGCCAGCTCACCAAACTCACAGGGGAGCACAGATACGCAGTATTTT
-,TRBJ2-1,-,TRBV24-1,CATSDQGGYKGSSYNEQFF,TGTGCCACCAGTGATCAAGGCGGGTACAAGGGCAGCTCCTACAATGAGCAGTTCTTC
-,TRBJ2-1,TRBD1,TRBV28,CASSLQGASYNEQFF,TGTGCCAGCAGTCTCCAGGGGGCTAGCTACAATGAGCAGTTCTTC
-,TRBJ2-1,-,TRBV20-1,CSASGGGLLNEQFF,TGCAGTGCTAGTGGAGGGGGCCTCTTAAATGAGCAGTTCTTC
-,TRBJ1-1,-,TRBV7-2,CASSPEGGVVSTYAFF,TGTGCCAGCAGCCCTGAAGGGGGGGTTGTGAGTACCTATGCTTTCTTT
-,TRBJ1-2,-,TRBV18,CASSQAGTQDLANYGYTF,TGTGCCAGCTCACAGGCCGGGACACAGGATTTAGCTAACTATGGCTACACCTTC
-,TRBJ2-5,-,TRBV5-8,CARTYRGSETQYF,TGTGCCAGAACCTATCGGGGTTCGGAGACCCAGTACTTC
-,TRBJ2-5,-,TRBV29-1,CSVKDRVQETQYF,TGCAGCGTCAAAGACAGAGTACAAGAGACCCAGTACTTC
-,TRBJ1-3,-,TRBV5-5,CASSLKRAVQVTTGNTIYF,TGTGCCAGCAGCCTAAAGCGGGCCGTACAGGTTACAACTGGAAACACCATATATTTT
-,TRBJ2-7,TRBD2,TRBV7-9,CASTRGGYEQYF,TGTGCCAGCACCCGGGGGGGCTACGAGCAGTACTTC
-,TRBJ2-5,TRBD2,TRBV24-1,CATSLGLAGGETQYF,TGTGCCACCAGTCTAGGACTAGCGGGAGGCGAGACCCAGTACTTC
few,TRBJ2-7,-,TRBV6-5,CASSHGQYEQYF,TGTGCCAGCAGTCATGGACAGTACGAGCAGTACTTC
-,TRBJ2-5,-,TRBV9,CASSVGLGGQETQYF,TGTGCCAGCAGCGTAGGGTTGGGGGGCCAAGAGACCCAGTACTTC
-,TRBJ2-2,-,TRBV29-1,CSVAATGSPNTGELFF,TGCAGCGTCGCAGCAACAGGGTCCCCGAACACCGGGGAGCTGTTTTTT
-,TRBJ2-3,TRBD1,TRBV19,CASSIRDRGGDTQYF,TGTGCCAGTAGCATCCGGGACAGGGGGGGAGATACGCAGTATTTT
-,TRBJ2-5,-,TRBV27,CASSFAYQETQYF,TGTGCCAGCAGTTTCGCGTACCAAGAGACCCAGTACTTC
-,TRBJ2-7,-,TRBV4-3,CASSLDRIYEQYF,TGCGCCAGCAGCCTGGACAGAATCTACGAGCAGTACTTC
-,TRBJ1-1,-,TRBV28,CASSLYGSEMTEAFF,TGTGCCAGCAGTTTATATGGTAGCGAAATGACTGAAGCTTTCTTT
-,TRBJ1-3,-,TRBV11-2,CASSLEYSGNTIYF,TGTGCCAGCAGCTTAGAGTACTCTGGAAACACCATATATTTT
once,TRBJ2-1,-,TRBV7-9,CASRPRAVGGNEQFF,TGTGCCAGCAGGCCCAGAGCTGTAGGAGGCAATGAGCAGTTCTTC
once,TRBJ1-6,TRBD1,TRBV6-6,CASSSSSGTGNSPLHF,TGTGCCAGCAGTTCTTCTTCCGGGACAGGGAATTCACCCCTCCACTTT
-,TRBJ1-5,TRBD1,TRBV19,CASSRSRGPGQPQHF,TGTGCCAGTAGCCGGTCCAGGGGGCCGGGTCAGCCCCAGCATTTT
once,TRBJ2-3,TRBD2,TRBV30,CAWRRPGGTQYF,TGTGCCTGGAGACGCCCCGGGGGGACGCAGTATTTT
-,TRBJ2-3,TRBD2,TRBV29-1,CSVGAGGADTQYF,TGCAGCGTTGGGGCGGGAGGAGCAGATACGCAGTATTTT